This TCR beta chain was sequenced for a study of identical twins. Findings and limits, study-wide: Zero-insertion analyses might be partly confounded by invariant T cells like MAIT and iNKT. Abundant beta clonotypes from cord blood had fewer insertions, unlike memory repertoires, which showed none. Out-of-frame beta chain sequences displayed weaker excess sharing between twins.

Carrying unique molecular identifiers, the cDNA also gained a universal primer site through template switching. TCRdb passed the 5' RACE reads through MiXCR, listing each CDR3 protein once. The profile shows under 1 million distinct CDR3 sequences, more than 9% of them singletons. Per the germline V gene, CDR1 is KGHSH and CDR2 is LQKENI. J gave up 3 bases and V 3 bases, and 8 bases lay outside the gene matches. The CDR3 length is 16 residues. This clonotype was observed a handful of times. The antigen remains undetermined. The sample was also linked to a second study, of yellow fever vaccine responses in identical twins.

This receptor was obtained from a young woman in good health. This rearrangement joins TRBV18 to TRBJ2-5; TRBD1 agrees at 9 bases. The source material was PBMCs. CDR3 residues: CASSPRLQGAEETQYF. In DNA form, the CDR3 reads TGTGCCAGCTCACCGCGATTACAGGGGGCTGAAGAGACCCAGTACTTC.